This TCR beta chain was recorded in a study of blood T cell repertoires in COVID-19. Study context: PBMCs, B-cell-depleted T cells, or T cells provided the cDNA or gDNA that made up the material.

Per the germline V gene, CDR1 is SQVTM and CDR2 is ANQGSEA. V gave up 4 bases and J gave up 3 bases; unmatched junction bases: 4. The CDR3 is made up of 14 amino acids. The data were produced by immunoSEQ multiplex PCR, yet TCRdb's version contains in-frame clones alone and is incomplete. The table has some 300,000 clones, roughly nine tenths seen once. This clone has only one observation. This clonotype was obtained from a man aged 18 to 29 with active or convalescent COVID-19. The material sequenced was peripheral blood. V and J are TRBV29-1 and TRBJ2-1, with TRBD2 matching over 9 bases. The CDR3 spells CSVVLAGVYNEQFF. The CDR3 DNA reads as TGCAGCGTTGTCTTAGCGGGAGTCTACAATGAGCAGTTCTTC.